Described below is a single T cell receptor (beta chain) sequence and its context. CDR3 length: 13 amino acids. Unmatched junction bases numbered 3, after V lost 3 bases and J lost 8 bases. Germline assignment: CDR1 LNHDA and CDR2 SQIVND (reference sequence). These data are taken from a study of shared clonotypes between healthy human individuals. Profiling relied on immunoSEQ multiplex PCR, and the TCRdb table lists in-frame clones only, not all of them. The sample consists of under 2.5 million clones, 85% to 95% of them appearing once. This receptor was obtained from a man aged 18 to 35 in good health. Some clones in this sample may be carry-over from other donors' samples. This sequence joins TRBV19 and TRBJ1-4; 7 bases line up with TRBD1. Sequenced material: naive CD4+ T cells from PBMCs. The sample's subset: CD45RA+ positively selected. The CDR3 loop reads CASSMRDREKLFF. DNA for the CDR3: TGTGCCAGTAGTATGCGGGACAGAGAAAAACTGTTTTTT.